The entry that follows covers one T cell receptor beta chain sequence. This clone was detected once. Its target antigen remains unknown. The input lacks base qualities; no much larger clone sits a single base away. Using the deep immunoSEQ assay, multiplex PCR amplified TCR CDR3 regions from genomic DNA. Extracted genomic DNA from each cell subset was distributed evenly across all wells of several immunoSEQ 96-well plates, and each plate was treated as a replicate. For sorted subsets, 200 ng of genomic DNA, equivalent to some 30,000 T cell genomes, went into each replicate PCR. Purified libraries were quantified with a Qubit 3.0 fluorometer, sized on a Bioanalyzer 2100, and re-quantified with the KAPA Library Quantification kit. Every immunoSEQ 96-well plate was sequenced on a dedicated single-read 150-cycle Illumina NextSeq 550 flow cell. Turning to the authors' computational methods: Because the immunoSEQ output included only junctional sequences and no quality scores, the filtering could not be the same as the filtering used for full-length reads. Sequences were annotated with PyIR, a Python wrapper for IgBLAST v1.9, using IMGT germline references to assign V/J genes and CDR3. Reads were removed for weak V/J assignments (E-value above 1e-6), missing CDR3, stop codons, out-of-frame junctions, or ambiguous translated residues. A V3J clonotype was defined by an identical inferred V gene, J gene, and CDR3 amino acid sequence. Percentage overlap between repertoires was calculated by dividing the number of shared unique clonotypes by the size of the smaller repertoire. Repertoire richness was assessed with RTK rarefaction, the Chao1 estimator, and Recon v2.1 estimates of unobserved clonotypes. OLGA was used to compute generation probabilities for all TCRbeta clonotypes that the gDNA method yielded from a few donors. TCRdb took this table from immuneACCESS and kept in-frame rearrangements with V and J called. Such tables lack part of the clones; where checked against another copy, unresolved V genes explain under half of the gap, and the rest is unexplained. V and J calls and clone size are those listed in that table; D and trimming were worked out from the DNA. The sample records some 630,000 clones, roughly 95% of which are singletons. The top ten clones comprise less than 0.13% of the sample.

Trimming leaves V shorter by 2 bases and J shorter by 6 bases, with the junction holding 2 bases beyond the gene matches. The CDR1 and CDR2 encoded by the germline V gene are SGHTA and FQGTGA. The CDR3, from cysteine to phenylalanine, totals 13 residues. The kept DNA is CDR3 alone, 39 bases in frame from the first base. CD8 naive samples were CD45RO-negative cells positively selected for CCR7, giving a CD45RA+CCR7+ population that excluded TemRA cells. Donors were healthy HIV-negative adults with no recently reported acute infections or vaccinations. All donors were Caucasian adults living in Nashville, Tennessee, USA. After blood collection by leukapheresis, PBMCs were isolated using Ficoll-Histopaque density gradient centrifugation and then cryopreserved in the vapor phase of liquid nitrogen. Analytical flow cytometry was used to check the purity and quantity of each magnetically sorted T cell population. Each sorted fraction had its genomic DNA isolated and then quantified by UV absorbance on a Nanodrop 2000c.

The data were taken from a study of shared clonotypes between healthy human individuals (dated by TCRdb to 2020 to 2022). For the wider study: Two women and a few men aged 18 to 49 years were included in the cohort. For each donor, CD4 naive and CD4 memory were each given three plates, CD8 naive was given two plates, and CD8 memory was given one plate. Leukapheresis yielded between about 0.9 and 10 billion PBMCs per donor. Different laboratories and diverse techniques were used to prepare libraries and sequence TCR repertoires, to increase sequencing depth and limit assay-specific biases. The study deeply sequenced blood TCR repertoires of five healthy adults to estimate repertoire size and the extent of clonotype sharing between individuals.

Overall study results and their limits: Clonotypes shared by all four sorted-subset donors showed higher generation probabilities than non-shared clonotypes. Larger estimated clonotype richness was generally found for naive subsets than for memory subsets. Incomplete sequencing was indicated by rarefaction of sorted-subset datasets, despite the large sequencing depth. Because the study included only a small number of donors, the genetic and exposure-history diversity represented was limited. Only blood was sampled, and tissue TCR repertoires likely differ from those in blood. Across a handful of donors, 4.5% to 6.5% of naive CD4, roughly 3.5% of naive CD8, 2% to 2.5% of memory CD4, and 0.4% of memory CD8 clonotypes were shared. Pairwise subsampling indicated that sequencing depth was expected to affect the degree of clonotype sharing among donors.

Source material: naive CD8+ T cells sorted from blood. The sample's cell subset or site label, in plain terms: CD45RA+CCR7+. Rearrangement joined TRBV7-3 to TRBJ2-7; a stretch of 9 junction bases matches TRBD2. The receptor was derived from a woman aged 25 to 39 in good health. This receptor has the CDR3 CASSLLAGAEQYF. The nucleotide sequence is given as TGTGCCAGCAGCTTATTAGCGGGGGCCGAGCAGTACTTC.